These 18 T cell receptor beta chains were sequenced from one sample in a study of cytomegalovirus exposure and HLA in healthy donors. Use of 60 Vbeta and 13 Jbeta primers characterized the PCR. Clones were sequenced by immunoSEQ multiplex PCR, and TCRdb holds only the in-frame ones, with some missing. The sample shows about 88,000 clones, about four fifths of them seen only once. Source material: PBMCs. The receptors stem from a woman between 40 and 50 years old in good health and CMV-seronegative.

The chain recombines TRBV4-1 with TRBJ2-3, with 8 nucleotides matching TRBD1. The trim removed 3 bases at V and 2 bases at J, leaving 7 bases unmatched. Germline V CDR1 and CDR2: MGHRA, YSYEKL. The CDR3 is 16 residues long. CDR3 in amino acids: CASSQDRAAFTDTQYF. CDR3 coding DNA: TGCGCCAGCAGCCAGGACAGGGCCGCCTTCACAGATACGCAGTATTTT.

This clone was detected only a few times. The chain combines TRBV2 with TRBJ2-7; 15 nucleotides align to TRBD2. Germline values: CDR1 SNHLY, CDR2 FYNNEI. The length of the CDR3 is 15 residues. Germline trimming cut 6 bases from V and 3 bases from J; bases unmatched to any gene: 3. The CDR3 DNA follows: TGTGCCAGCAGGACGGGACTAGCGGGGGGCTACGAGCAGTACTTC. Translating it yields CASRTGLAGGYEQYF. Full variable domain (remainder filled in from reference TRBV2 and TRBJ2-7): EPEVTQTPSHQVTQMGQEVILRCVPISNHLYFYWYRQILGQKVEFLVSFYNNEISEKSEIFDDQFSVERPDGSNFTLKIRSTKLEDSAMYFCASRTGLAGGYEQYFGPGTRLTVT.

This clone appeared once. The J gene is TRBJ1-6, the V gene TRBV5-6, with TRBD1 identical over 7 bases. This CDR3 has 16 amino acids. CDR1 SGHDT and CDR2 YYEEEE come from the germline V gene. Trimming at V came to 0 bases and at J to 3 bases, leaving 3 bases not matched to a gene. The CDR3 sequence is CASSLEAGGYNSPLHF. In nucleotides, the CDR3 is TGTGCCAGCAGCTTGGAGGCAGGGGGCTATAATTCACCCCTCCACTTT.

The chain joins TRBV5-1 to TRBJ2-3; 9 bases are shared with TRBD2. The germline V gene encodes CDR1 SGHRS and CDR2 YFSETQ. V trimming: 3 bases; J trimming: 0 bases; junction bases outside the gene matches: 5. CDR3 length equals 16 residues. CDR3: CASSSGRGGSTDTQYF. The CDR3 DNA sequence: TGCGCCAGCAGCTCCGGGCGGGGGGGGAGCACAGATACGCAGTATTTT.

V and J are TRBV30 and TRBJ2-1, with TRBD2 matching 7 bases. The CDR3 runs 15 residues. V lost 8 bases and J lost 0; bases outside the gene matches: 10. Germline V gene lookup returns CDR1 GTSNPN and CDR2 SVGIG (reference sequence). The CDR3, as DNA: TGTGCCAGTTGGGGGGGGGACTTCTCCTACAATGAGCAGTTCTTC. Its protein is CASWGGDFSYNEQFF.

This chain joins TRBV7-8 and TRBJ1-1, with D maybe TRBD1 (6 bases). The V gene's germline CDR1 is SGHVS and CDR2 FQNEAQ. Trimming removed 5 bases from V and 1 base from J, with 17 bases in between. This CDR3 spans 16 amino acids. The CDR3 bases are TGTGCCAGCAGCCCAAGATTGGGGGCTGCGAACACTGAAGCTTTCTTT. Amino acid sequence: CASSPRLGAANTEAFF.

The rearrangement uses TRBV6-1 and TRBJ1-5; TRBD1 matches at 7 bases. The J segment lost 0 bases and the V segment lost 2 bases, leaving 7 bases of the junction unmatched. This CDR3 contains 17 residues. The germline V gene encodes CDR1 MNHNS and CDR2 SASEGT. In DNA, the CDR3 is TGTGCCAGCAGTGAAAGGGGGACAGACTATAGCAATCAGCCCCAGCATTTT. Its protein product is CASSERGTDYSNQPQHF.

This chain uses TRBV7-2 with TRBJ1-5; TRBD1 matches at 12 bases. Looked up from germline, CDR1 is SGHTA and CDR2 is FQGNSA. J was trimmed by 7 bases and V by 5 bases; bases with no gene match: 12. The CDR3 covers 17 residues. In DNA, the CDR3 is TGTGCCAGCAGCCCTAGGGGGACAGGGGGCTGGAGCCAGCCCCAGCATTTT. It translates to CASSPRGTGGWSQPQHF. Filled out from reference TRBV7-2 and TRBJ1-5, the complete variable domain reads GAGVSQSPSNKVTEKGKDVELRCDPISGHTALYWYRQSLGQGLEFLIYFQGNSAPDKSGLPSDRFSAERTGGSVSTLTIQRTQQEDSAVYLCASSPRGTGGWSQPQHFGDGTRLSIL.

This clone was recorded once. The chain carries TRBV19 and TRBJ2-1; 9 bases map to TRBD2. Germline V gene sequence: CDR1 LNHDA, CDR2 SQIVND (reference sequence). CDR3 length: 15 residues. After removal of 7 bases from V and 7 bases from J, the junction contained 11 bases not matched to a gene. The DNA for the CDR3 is TGTGCCAGTACGACCTTAGCGGGGGACTTTAATGAGCAGTTCTTC. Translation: CASTTLAGDFNEQFF.

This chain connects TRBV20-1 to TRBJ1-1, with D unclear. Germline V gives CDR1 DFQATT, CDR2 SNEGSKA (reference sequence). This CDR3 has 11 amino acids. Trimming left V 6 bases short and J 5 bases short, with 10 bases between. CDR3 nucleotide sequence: TGCAGTGCGAGGGCGGAGACTGAAGCTTTCTTT. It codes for CSARAETEAFF.

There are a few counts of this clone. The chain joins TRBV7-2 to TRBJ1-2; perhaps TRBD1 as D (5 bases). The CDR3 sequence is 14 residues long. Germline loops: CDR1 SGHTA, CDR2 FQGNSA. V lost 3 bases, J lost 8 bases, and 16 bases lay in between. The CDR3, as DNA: TGTGCCAGCAGCTTGGGGCCGGGCGCGGAGGGCTACACCTTC. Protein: CASSLGPGAEGYTF.

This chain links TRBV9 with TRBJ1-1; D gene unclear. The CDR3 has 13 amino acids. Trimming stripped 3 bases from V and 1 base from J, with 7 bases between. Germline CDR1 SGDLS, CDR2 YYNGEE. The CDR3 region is CASSDSRNTEAFF. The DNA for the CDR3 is TGTGCCAGCAGCGATAGTAGGAACACTGAAGCTTTCTTT.

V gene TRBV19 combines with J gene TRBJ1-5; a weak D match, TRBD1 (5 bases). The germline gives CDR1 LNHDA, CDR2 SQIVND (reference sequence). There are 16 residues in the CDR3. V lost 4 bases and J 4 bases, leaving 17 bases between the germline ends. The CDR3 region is CASSKWEGSSNQPQHF. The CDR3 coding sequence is TGTGCCAGTAGTAAGTGGGAGGGGAGCTCAAATCAGCCCCAGCATTTT.

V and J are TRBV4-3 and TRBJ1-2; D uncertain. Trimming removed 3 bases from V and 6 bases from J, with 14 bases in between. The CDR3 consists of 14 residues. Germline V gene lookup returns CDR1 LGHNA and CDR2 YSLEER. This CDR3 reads CASSQGSRVDGYTF. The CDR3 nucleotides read TGCGCCAGCAGCCAGGGCAGTAGAGTGGATGGCTACACCTTC.

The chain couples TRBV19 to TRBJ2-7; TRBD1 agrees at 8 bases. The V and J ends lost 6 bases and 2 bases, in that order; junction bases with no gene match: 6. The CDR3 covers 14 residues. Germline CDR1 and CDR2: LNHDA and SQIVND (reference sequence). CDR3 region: CASSPGQVPYEQYF. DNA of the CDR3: TGTGCCAGTAGCCCGGGACAGGTTCCCTACGAGCAGTACTTC.

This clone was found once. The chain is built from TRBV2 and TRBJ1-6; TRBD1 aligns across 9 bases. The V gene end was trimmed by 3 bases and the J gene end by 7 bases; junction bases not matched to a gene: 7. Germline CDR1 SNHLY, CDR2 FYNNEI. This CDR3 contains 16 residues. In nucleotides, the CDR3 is TGTGCCAGCAGTGAGTGGCCCGGACAGGGGAATTCACCCCTCCACTTT. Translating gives CASSEWPGQGNSPLHF.

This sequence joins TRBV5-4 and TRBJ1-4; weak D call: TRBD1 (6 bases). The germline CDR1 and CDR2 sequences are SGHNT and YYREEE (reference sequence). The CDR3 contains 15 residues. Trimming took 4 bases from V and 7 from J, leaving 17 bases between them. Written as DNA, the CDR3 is TGTGCCAGCAGCCAGGACAGTTCGGGGCCTGAAAAACTGTTTTTT. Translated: CASSQDSSGPEKLFF.

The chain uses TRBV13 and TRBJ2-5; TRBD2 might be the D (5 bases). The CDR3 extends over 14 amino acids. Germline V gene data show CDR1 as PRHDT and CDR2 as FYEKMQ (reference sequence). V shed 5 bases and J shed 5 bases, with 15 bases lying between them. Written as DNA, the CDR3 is TGTGCCAGCAGCCCACCCATCCGCGGGGAGACCCAGTACTTC. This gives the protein CASSPPIRGETQYF.